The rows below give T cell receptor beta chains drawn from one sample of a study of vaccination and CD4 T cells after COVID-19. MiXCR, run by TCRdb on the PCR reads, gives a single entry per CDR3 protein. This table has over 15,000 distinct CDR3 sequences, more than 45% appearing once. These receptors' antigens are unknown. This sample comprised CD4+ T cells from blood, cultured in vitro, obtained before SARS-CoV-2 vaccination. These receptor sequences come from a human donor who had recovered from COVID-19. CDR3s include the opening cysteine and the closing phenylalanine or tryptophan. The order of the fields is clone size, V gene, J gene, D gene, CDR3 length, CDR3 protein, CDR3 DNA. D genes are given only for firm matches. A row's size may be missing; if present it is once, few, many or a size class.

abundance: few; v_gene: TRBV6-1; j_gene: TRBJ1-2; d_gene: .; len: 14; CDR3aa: CASRTPGRGFGYTF; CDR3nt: TGTGCCAGCAGGACGCCGGGACGTGGGTTTGGCTACACCTTC
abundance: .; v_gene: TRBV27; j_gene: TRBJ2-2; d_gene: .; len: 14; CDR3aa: CASSLVPDTGELFF; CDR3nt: TGTGCCAGCAGCCTGGTCCCCGACACCGGGGAGCTGTTTTTT
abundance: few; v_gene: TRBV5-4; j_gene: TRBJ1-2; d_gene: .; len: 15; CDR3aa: CASRKAPSGDYGYTF; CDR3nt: TGTGCCAGCAGAAAAGCACCTTCGGGGGACTATGGCTACACCTTC
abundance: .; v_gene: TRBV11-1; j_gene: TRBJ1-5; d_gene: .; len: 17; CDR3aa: CASSTSGDDETHQPQHF; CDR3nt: TGTGCCAGCAGCACAAGCGGGGACGATGAGACTCATCAGCCCCAGCATTTT
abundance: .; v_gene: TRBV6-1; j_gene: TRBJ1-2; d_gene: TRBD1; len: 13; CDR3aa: CASSRTGGGGGTF; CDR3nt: TGTGCCAGCAGTCGCACAGGGGGCGGGGGCGGCACCTTC
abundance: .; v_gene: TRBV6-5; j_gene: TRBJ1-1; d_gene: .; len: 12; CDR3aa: CASSYSGYEAFF; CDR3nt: TGTGCCAGCAGTTACAGCGGATATGAAGCTTTCTTT
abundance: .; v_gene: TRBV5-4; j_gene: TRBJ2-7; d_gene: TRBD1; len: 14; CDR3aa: CASSLMGQSYEQYF; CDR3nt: TGTGCCAGCAGCCTAATGGGACAGAGCTACGAGCAGTACTTC
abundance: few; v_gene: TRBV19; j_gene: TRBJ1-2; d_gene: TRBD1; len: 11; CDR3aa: CASRTGVGYTF; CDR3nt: TGTGCCAGTAGGACAGGGGTTGGCTACACCTTC
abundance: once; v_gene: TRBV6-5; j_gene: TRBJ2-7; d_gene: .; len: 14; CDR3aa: CASRYRGAPYEQYF; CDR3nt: TGTGCCAGCAGATACCGGGGGGCCCCCTACGAGCAGTACTTC
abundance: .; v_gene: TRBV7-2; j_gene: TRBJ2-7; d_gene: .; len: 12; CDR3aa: CASSNGGYEQYF; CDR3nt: TGTGCCAGCAGCAACGGGGGTTACGAGCAGTACTTC
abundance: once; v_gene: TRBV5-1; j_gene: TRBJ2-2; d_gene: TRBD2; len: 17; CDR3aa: CASSLDTSGGHTGELFF; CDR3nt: TGCGCCAGCAGCTTGGATACTAGCGGGGGTCACACCGGGGAGCTGTTTTTT
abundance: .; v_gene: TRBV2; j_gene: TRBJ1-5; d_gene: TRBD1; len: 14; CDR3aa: CASSEGQGGQPQHF; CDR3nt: TGTGCCAGCAGTGAGGGACAGGGTGGTCAGCCCCAGCATTTT
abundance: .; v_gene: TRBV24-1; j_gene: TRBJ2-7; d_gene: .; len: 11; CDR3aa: CATSDHYEQYF; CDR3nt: TGTGCCACCAGTGACCACTACGAGCAGTACTTC
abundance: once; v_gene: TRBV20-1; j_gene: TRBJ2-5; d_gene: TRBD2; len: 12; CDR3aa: CSASGSGGAQYF; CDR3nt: TGCAGTGCTTCAGGATCCGGGGGGGCCCAGTACTTC
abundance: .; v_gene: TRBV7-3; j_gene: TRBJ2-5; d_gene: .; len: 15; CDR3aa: CASSLNTPPGETQYF; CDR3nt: TGTGCCAGCAGCTTAAATACCCCCCCCGGAGAGACCCAGTACTTC
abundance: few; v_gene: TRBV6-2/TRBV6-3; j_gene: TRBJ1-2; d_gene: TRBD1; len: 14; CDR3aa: CASSSPDRAYGYTF; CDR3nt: TGTGCCAGCAGTTCCCCTGACAGGGCCTATGGCTACACCTTC
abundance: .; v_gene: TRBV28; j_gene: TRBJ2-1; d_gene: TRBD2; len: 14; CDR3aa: CAAGGAGAVRTQFF; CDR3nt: TGTGCCGCGGGGGGGGCAGGGGCTGTGAGGACGCAGTTCTTC
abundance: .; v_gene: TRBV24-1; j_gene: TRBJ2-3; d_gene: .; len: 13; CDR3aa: CATNDAGTHTQYF; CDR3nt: TGTGCCACCAACGATGCTGGCACACATACGCAGTATTTT
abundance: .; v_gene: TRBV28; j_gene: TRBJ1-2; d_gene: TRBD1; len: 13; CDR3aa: CASRPTGVYGYTF; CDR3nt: TGTGCCAGCAGGCCGACAGGGGTTTATGGCTACACCTTC
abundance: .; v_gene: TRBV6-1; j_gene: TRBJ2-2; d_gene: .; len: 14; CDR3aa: CASRSTGGTGELFF; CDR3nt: TGTGCCAGCAGGTCGACAGGTGGGACCGGGGAGCTGTTTTTT
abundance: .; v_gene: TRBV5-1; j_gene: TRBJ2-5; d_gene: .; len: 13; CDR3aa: CASSQSRIETQYF; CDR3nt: TGCGCCAGCAGCCAATCTAGGATCGAGACCCAGTACTTC
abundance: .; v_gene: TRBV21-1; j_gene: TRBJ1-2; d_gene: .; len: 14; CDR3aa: CASSKLPGNYGYTF; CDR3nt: TGTGCCAGCAGCAAACTCCCAGGTAACTATGGCTACACCTTC
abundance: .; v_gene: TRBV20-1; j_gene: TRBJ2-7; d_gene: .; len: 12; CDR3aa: CSASRQVGEQYF; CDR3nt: TGCAGTGCTAGTCGACAGGTGGGCGAGCAGTACTTC
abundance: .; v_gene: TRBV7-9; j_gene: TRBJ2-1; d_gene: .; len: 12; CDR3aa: CASSGEYNEQFF; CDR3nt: TGTGCCAGCAGCGGGGAATACAATGAGCAGTTCTTC
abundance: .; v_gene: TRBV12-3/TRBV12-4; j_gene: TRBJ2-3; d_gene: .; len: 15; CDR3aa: CASSPKGGSTDTQYF; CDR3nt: TGTGCCAGCAGCCCGAAGGGGGGTAGCACAGATACGCAGTATTTT
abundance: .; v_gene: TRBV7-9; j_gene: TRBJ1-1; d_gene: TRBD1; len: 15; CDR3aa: CASSLRQGKNTEAFF; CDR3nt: TGTGCCAGCAGCTTACGACAGGGAAAGAACACTGAAGCTTTCTTT
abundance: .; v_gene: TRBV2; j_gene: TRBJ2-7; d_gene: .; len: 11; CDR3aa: CASTAGYEQYF; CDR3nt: TGTGCCAGCACCGCAGGGTACGAGCAGTACTTC
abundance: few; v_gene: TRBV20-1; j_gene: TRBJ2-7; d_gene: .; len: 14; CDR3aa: CSATRQDPRREQYF; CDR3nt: TGCAGTGCAACTCGACAGGACCCTAGGAGGGAGCAGTACTTC
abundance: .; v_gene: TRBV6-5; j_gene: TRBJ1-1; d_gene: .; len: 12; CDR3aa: CASSYRAGVAFF; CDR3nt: TGTGCCAGCAGTTACAGGGCAGGGGTCGCTTTCTTT
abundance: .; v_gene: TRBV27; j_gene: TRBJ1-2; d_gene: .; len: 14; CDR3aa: CASSLPRTTGGYTF; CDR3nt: TGTGCCAGCAGTTTACCCCGGACTACGGGTGGCTACACCTTC